The sequence of this T cell receptor beta chain was determined in a study of blood T cells in healthy people across ages. The study's findings and limits: Older age coincided with a roughly linear decline in TCR beta diversity per million T cells.

The use of a sample-barcoded 5' primer and a J-beta primer mix characterized a second PCR of about 7 to 12 cycles. TCRdb passed the 5' RACE reads through MiXCR, listing each CDR3 protein once. The sample carries about 1.4 million distinct CDR3 sequences, around 59% recorded once. As regards this clonotype: The antigen is unknown.

The amount of total RNA extracted per sample was at least 6 micrograms. The specimen sequenced was blood. This receptor was taken from a man younger than 35 in good health.

The CDR3 region has the DNA TGTGCCAGCAATCAGGGCGGCTATGGCTACACCTTC. This codes for CASNQGGYGYTF. The V call is TRBV6-2 or TRBV6-3, the J call TRBJ1-2, with D perhaps TRBD1 (5 bases). The CDR3 covers 12 residues. CDR1 and CDR2 from the germline V gene are MNHEY and SVGEGT. V was cut by 7 bases and J by 4 bases, with 10 bases left in between.